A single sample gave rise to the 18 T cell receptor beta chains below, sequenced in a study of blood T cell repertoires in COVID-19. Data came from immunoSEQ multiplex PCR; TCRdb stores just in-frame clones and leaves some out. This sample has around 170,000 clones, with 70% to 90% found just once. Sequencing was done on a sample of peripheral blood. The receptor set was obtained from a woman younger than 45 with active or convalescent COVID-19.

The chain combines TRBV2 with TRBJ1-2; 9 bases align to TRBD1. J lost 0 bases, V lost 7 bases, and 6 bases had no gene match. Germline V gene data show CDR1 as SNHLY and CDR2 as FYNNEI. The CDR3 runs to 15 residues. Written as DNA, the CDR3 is TGTGCCAGCACCTGGGACAGGGAGCCTAACTATGGCTACACCTTC. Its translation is CASTWDREPNYGYTF. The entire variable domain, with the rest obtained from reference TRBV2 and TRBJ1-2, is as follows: EPEVTQTPSHQVTQMGQEVILRCVPISNHLYFYWYRQILGQKVEFLVSFYNNEISEKSEIFDDQFSVERPDGSNFTLKIRSTKLEDSAMYFCASTWDREPNYGYTFGSGTRLTVV.

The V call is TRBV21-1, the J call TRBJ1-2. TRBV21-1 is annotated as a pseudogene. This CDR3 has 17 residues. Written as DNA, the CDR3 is TGTGCCAGCAGCAAAAGGTTTGGAGGGGCTTTGTCTTATGGCTACACCTTC. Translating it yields CASSKRFGGALSYGYTF.

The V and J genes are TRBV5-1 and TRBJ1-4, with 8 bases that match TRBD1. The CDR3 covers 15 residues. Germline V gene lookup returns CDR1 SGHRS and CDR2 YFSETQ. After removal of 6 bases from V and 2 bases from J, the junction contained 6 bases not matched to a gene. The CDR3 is CASKLTGATNEKLFF. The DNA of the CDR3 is TGCGCCAGCAAACTGACAGGGGCCACTAATGAAAAACTGTTTTTT.

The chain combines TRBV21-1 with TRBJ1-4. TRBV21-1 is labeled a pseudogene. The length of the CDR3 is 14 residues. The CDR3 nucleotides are TGTGCCAGCAGCACCCCGGGGGACGAGGAAAAACTGTTTTTT. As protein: CASSTPGDEEKLFF.

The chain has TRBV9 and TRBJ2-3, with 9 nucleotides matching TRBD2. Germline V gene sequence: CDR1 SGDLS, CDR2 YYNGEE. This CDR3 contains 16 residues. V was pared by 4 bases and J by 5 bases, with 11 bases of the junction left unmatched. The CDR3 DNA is TGTGCCAGCAGCCCGTTTGGCGGGGGGGTTGAAGATACGCAGTATTTT. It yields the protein CASSPFGGGVEDTQYF. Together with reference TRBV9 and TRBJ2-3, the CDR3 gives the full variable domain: DSGVTQTPKHLITATGQRVTLRCSPRSGDLSVYWYQQSLDQGLQFLIQYYNGEERAKGNILERFSAQQFPDLHSELNLSSLELGDSALYFCASSPFGGGVEDTQYFGPGTRLTVL.

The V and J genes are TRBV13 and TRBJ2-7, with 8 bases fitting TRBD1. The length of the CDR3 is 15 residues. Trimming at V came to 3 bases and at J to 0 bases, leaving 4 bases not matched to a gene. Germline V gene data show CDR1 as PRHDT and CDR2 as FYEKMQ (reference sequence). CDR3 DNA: TGTGCCAGCAGCTTCCGACAGGGGACCTCCTACGAGCAGTACTTC. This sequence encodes CASSFRQGTSYEQYF.

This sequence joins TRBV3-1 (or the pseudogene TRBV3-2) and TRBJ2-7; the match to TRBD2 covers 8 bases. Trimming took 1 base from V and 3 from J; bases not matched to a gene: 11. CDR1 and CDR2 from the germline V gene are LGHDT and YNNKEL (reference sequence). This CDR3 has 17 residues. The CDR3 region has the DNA TGTGCCAGCAGCCAAGGGAGTCCGGGACTAGGTGGCTACGAGCAGTACTTC. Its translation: CASSQGSPGLGGYEQYF.

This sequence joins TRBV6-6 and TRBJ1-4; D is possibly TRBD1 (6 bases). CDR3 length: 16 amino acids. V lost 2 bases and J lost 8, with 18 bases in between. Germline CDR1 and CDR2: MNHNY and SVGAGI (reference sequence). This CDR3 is CASSYPPQGLGEKLFF. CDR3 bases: TGTGCCAGCAGTTACCCCCCCCAGGGGTTAGGGGAAAAACTGTTTTTT.

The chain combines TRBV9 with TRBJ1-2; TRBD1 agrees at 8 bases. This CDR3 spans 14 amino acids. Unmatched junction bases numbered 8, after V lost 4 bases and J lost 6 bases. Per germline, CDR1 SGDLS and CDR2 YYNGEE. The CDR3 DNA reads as TGTGCCAGCAGCCCCCGGACAGGGACGGATGGCTACACCTTC. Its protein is CASSPRTGTDGYTF.

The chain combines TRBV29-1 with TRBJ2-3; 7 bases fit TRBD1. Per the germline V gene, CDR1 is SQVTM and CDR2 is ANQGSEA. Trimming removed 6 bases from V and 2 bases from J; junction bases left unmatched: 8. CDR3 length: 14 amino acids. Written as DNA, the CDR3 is TGCAGCGTCTCGACAGGGACGGCCACAGATACGCAGTATTTT. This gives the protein CSVSTGTATDTQYF.

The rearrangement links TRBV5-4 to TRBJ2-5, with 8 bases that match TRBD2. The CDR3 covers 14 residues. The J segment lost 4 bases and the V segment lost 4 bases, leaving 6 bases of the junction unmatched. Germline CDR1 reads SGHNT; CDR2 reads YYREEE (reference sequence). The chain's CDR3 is CASSGGGGRETQYF. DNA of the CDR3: TGTGCCAGCAGCGGCGGCGGGGGGAGAGAGACCCAGTACTTC. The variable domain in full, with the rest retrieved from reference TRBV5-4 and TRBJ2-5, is ETGVTQSPTHLIKTRGQQVTLRCSSQSGHNTVSWYQQALGQGPQFIFQYYREEENGRGNFPPRFSGLQFPNYSSELNVNALELDDSALYLCASSGGGGRETQYFGPGTRLLVL.

The CDR3 DNA reads as TGTGCCAGCAGTGGGTCCAGGGGACGTCAGCCCCAGCATTTT. Encoded protein: CASSGSRGRQPQHF. V gene TRBV2 combines with J gene TRBJ1-5, with D possibly being TRBD1 (6 bases). V was pared by 4 bases and J by 6 bases, with 13 bases between. CDR1 SNHLY and CDR2 FYNNEI come from the germline V gene. CDR3 size: 14 residues.

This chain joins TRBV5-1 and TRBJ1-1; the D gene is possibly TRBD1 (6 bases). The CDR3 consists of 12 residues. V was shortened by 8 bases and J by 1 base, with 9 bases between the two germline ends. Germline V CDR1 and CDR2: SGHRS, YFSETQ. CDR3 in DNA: TGCGCCAGTAAACAGGGGAACACTGAAGCTTTCTTT. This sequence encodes CASKQGNTEAFF. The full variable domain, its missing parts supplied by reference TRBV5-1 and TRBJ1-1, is KAGVTQTPRYLIKTRGQQVTLSCSPISGHRSVSWYQQTPGQGLQFLFEYFSETQRNKGNFPGRFSGRQFSNSRSEMNVSTLELGDSALYLCASKQGNTEAFFGQGTRLTVV.

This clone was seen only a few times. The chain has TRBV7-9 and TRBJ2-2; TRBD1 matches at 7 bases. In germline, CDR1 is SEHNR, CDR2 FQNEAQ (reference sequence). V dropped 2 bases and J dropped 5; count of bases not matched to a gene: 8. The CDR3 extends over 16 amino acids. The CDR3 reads CASSLRQGKGTGELFF. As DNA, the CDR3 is TGTGCCAGCAGCTTACGACAGGGCAAAGGAACCGGGGAGCTGTTTTTT.

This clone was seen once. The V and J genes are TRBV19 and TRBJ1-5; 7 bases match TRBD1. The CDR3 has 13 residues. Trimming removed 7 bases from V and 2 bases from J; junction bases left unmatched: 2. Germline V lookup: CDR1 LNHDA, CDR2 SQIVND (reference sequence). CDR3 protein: CASTGQGNQPQHF. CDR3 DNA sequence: TGTGCCAGTACTGGACAGGGCAATCAGCCCCAGCATTTT.

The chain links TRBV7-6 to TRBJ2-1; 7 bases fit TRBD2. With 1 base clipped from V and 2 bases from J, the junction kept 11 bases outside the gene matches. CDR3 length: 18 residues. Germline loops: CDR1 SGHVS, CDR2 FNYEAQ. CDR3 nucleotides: TGTGCCAGCAGCTTAGAACTGACCCTAAGCGGGGCCTACAATGAGCAGTTCTTC. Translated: CASSLELTLSGAYNEQFF.

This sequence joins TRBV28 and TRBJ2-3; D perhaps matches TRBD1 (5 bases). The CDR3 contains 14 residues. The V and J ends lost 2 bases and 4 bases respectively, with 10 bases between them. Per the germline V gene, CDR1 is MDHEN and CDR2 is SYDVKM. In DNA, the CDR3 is TGTGCCAGCAGTTTACAGGGTGGGTCAGATACGCAGTATTTT. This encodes CASSLQGGSDTQYF.

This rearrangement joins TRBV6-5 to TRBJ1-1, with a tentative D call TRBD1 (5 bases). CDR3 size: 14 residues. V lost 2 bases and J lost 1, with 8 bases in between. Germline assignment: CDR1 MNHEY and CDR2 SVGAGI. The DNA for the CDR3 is TGTGCCAGCAGTTACGACAGATCGAACACTGAAGCTTTCTTT. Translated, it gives CASSYDRSNTEAFF.